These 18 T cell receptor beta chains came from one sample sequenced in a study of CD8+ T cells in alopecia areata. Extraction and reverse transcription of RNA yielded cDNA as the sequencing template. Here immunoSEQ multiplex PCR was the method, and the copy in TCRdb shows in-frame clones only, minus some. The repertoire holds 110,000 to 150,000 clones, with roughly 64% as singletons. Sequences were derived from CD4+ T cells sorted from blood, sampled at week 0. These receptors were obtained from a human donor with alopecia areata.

The CDR3 DNA reads as TGTGCCAGCAGCACAGACTCCTGGGGCTACACCTTC. It encodes CASSTDSWGYTF. The chain links TRBV9 to TRBJ1-2, with D uncertain. Germline lookup yields CDR1 SGDLS and CDR2 YYNGEE. CDR3 length: 12 amino acids. The V gene lost 4 bases and the J gene lost 8 bases, with 12 bases spanning the gap. The variable domain in full, completed from reference TRBV9 and TRBJ1-2, reads DSGVTQTPKHLITATGQRVTLRCSPRSGDLSVYWYQQSLDQGLQFLIQYYNGEERAKGNILERFSAQQFPDLHSELNLSSLELGDSALYFCASSTDSWGYTFGSGTRLTVV.

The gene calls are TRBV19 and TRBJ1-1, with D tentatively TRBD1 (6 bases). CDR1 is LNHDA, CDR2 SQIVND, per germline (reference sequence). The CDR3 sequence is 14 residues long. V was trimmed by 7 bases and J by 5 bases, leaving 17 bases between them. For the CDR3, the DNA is TGTGCCAGTACCCCTAAGGGGGTTGGAACTGAAGCTTTCTTT. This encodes CASTPKGVGTEAFF.

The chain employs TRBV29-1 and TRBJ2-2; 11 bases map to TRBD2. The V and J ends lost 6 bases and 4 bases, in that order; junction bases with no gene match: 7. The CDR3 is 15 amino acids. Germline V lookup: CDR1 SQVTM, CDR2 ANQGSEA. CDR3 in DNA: TGCAGCGTCCTTACTAGCGGGGGCGTCACCGGGGAGCTGTTTTTT. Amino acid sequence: CSVLTSGGVTGELFF.

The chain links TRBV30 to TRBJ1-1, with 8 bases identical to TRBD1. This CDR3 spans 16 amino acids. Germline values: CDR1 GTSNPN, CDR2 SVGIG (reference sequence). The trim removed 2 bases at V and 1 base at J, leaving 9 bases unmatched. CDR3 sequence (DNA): TGTGCCTGGAGTAGGCAGGGGGCTCAGGGGAACACTGAAGCTTTCTTT. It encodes CAWSRQGAQGNTEAFF. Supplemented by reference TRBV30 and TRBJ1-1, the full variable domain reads SQTIHQWPATLVQPVGSPLSLECTVEGTSNPNLYWYRQAAGRGLQLLFYSVGIGQISSEVPQNLSASRPQDRQFILSSKKLLLSDSGFYLCAWSRQGAQGNTEAFFGQGTRLTVV.

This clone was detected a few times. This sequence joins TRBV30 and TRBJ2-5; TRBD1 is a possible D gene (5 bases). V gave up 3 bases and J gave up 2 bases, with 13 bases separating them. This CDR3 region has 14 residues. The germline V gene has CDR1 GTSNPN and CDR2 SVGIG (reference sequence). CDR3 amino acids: CAWRGQGRQETQYF. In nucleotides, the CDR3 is TGTGCCTGGAGGGGGCAGGGAAGGCAAGAGACCCAGTACTTC.

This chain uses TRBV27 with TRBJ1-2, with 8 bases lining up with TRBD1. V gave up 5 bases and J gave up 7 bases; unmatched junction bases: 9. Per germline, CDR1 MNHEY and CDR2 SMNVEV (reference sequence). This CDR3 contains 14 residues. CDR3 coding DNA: TGTGCCAGCAGTCTGCCCGGACAGGGAAGTGGCTACACCTTC. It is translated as CASSLPGQGSGYTF.

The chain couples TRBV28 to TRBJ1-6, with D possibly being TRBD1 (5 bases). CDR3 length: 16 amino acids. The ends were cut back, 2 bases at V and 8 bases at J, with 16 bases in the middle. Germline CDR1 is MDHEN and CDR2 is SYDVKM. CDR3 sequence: CASSLRHGTLYSPLHF. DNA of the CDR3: TGTGCCAGCAGTTTAAGGCATGGGACCCTGTATTCACCCCTCCACTTT.

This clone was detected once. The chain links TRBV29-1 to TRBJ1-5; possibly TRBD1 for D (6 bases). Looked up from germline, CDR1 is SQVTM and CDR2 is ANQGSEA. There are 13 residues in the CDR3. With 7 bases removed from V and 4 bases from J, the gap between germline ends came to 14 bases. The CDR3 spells CSAVGGPNQPQHF. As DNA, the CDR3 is TGCAGCGCCGTGGGGGGGCCAAATCAGCCCCAGCATTTT.

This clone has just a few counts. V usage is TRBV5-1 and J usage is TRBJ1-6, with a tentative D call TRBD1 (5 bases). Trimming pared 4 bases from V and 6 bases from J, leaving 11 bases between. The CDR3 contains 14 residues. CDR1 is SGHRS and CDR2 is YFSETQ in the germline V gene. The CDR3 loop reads CASSPGWSNSPLHF. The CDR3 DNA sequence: TGCGCCAGCAGCCCAGGGTGGAGTAATTCACCCCTCCACTTT.

CDR3 nucleotide sequence: TGTGCCAGCAGTGGGGCGGAGGTGAGGGGCTACGAGCAGTACTTC. It specifies CASSGAEVRGYEQYF. The rearrangement joins TRBV2 to TRBJ2-7, with D perhaps matching TRBD1 or TRBD2 (5 bases each). Germline values: CDR1 SNHLY, CDR2 FYNNEI. CDR3 size: 15 residues. Trimming stripped 4 bases from V and 3 bases from J, with 16 bases between.

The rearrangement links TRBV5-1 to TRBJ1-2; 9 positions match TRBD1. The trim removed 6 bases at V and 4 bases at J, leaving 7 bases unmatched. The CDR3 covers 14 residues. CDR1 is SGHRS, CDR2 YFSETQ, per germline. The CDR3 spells CASNPGTGSYGYTF. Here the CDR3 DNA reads TGCGCCAGCAACCCTGGGACAGGGAGCTATGGCTACACCTTC.

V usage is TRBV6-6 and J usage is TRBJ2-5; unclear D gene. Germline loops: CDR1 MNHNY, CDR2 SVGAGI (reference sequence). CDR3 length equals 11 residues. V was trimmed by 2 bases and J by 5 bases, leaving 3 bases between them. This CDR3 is CASSYPETQYF. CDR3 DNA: TGTGCCAGCAGTTACCCTGAGACCCAGTACTTC.

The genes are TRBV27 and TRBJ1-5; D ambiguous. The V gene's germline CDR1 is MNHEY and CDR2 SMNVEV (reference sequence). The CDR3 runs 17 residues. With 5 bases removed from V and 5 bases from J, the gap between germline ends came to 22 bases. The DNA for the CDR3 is TGTGCCAGCAGTCCCCTATATCAAACATTAGACGATCAGCCCCAGCATTTT. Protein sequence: CASSPLYQTLDDQPQHF.

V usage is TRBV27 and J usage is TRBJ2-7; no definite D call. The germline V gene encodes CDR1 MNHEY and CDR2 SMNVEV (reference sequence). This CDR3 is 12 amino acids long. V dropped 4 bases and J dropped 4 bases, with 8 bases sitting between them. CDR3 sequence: CASSYSRYEQYF. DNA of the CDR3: TGTGCCAGCAGTTACTCTCGGTACGAGCAGTACTTC.

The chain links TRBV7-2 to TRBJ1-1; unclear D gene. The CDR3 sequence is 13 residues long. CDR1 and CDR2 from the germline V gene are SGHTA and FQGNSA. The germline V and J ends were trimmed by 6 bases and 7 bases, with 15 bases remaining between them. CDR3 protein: CASSSLYGDEAFF. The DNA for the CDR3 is TGTGCCAGCAGTTCCCTCTATGGCGATGAAGCTTTCTTT.

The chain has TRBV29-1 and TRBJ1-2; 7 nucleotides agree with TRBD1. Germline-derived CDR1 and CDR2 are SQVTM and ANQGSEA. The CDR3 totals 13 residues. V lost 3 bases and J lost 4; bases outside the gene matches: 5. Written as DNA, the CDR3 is TGCAGCGTTGAGGGCAGGGGGTCCTATGGCTACACCTTC. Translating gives CSVEGRGSYGYTF.

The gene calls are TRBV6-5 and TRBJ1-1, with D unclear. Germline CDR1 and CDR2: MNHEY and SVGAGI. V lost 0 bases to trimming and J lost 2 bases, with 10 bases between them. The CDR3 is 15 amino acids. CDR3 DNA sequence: TGTGCCAGCAGTTACTCCAACATACCCAACACTGAAGCTTTCTTT. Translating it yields CASSYSNIPNTEAFF.

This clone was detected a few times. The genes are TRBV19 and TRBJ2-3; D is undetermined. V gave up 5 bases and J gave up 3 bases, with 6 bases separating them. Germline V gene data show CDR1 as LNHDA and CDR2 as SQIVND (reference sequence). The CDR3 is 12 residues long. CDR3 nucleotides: TGTGCCAGTAGTCCCCGGACAGATACGCAGTATTTT. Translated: CASSPRTDTQYF.